A single sample gave rise to the 7 T cell receptor beta chains below, sequenced in a study of human T cells and chemical hapten exposure. Noted time point: pre-sensitization, week 0. Noted treatment: therapeutic diphenylcyclopropenone sensitization with weekly scalp DPC. From the RACE reads, TCRdb called clonotypes with MiXCR, one entry per CDR3 protein. The table shows about 80,000 distinct CDR3 sequences, with around 13% occurring only once. The sequenced sample was whole blood, obtained in connection with sensitization to the hapten diphenylcyclopropenone (DPC). The source is a woman aged 45 to 65 with alopecia areata. Some clones in this sample may be carry-over from other donors' samples.

The J gene is TRBJ2-1, the V gene TRBV4-2; a weak D match, TRBD2 (5 bases). CDR1 is LGHNA and CDR2 is YNFKEQ in the germline V gene. The CDR3 is 15 amino acids. Trimming removed 7 bases from V and 9 bases from J, with 22 bases in between. The CDR3: CASTLASGDRSEQFF. CDR3 coding DNA: TGTGCCAGCACCCTAGCTTCGGGCGATCGTTCTGAGCAGTTCTTC.

This clonotype was counted between two and nine times. The genes are TRBV6-1 and TRBJ2-3; D perhaps matches TRBD1 (6 bases). Germline V lookup: CDR1 MNHNS, CDR2 SASEGT. The CDR3 is 17 residues long. The ends were cut back, 5 bases at V and 10 bases at J, with 28 bases in the middle. The CDR3 sequence: CASSWTVNPDFLSAQYF. CDR3 DNA sequence: TGTGCCAGCAGTTGGACAGTTAACCCTGATTTTCTGTCGGCGCAGTATTTT.

This chain uses TRBV14 with TRBJ2-7, with D hard to call. From germline, CDR1 is SGHDN and CDR2 FVKESK. The CDR3 covers 14 residues. The germline V and J ends were trimmed by 4 bases and 0 bases, with 10 bases remaining between them. The CDR3 sequence: CASSPFVSSYEQYF. The CDR3 DNA reads TGTGCCAGCAGCCCTTTCGTCAGCTCCTACGAGCAGTACTTC.

This clonotype has just a few counts. This sequence joins TRBV28 and TRBJ2-4; 7 bases align to TRBD1. The V and J ends lost 2 bases and 0 bases, in that order; junction bases with no gene match: 1. The CDR3 consists of 15 residues. CDR1 is MDHEN and CDR2 is SYDVKM in the germline V gene. This CDR3 reads CASSLPGGAKNIQYF. Here the CDR3 DNA reads TGTGCCAGCAGTTTACCAGGGGGAGCCAAAAACATTCAGTACTTC. Complete variable domain (other parts from reference TRBV28 and TRBJ2-4): DVKVTQSSRYLVKRTGEKVFLECVQDMDHENMFWYRQDPGLGLRLIYFSYDVKMKEKGDIPEGYSVSREKKERFSLILESASTNQTSMYLCASSLPGGAKNIQYFGAGTRLSVL.

The rearrangement uses TRBV7-9 and TRBJ2-3, with D unclear. Germline CDR1 SEHNR, CDR2 FQNEAQ (reference sequence). This CDR3 is 13 amino acids long. With 11 bases removed from V and 0 bases from J, the gap between germline ends came to 12 bases. This chain's CDR3 is CAATSTSTDTQYF. The CDR3 DNA reads as TGTGCCGCGACATCGACCAGCACAGATACGCAGTATTTT.

This chain joins TRBV7-6 and TRBJ2-3; no clear D gene. Germline values: CDR1 SGHVS, CDR2 FNYEAQ. CDR3 size: 13 residues. Trimming took off 1 base at V and 6 bases at J, with 8 bases between the two ends. CDR3: CASSLVAEDTQYF. The CDR3 nucleotides read TGTGCCAGCAGCTTAGTGGCCGAGGATACGCAGTATTTT.

The chain employs TRBV29-1 and TRBJ1-5; D unclear. V was shortened by 4 bases and J by 0 bases, with 10 bases between the two germline ends. The length of the CDR3 is 14 residues. Germline V gene sequence: CDR1 SQVTM, CDR2 ANQGSEA. This CDR3 reads CSVVIGYSNQPQHF. CDR3 coding DNA: TGCAGCGTTGTGATAGGGTATAGCAATCAGCCCCAGCATTTT.